Described below is a single T cell receptor (beta chain) sequence and its context. Its target is not known. Germline CDR1 and CDR2: LGHDT and YNNKEL (reference sequence). Trimming removed 3 bases from V and 3 bases from J, with 12 bases in between. There are 14 residues in the CDR3. This specimen comes from a study of T cell responses to AZD1222 COVID-19 vaccine. The study, taken as a whole, reports: The donor cohort was predominantly white British with a female majority, and clonal diversity may have been underestimated. After two AZD1222 doses, spike-specific TCR breadth and depth rose versus day 0. At study baseline, merely roughly 6 AZD1222 recipients were seropositive. Nearly half of spike-specific TCRs reportedly target unmutated variant regions.

Sequencing was performed with immunoSEQ multiplex PCR; in TCRdb, only in-frame clones are kept and a portion is missing. The sample includes about 130,000 clones, approximately 86% of them seen just once. This specimen consisted of peripheral blood, obtained 28 days after the second AZD1222 dose. The receptor's source is an adult who received the AZD1222 COVID-19 vaccine. This chain joins TRBV3-1 (or the pseudogene TRBV3-2) and TRBJ2-7; no reliable D call. CDR3 sequence reads: CASSHRLQYYEQYF. In nucleotides, the CDR3 is TGTGCCAGCAGCCATCGTCTACAATACTACGAGCAGTACTTC.